Here is one T cell receptor (beta chain) with its context. The DNA ends 3 residues before the CDR3 does, and the rest of the CDR3 is filled in from the germline J gene. Clones were read by immunoSEQ multiplex PCR, and TCRdb kept only the in-frame ones, dropping some. This table lists tens of thousands of clones. V gave up 6 bases and J gave up 9 bases; unmatched junction bases: 9. Germline V lookup: CDR1 MDHEN, CDR2 SYDVKM. The CDR3 has 14 residues. These data are taken from a study of T cells in women clearing cervical HPV infection. Overall study: Cases' blood sampling followed lesion detection by median about 150 days (90 to 200).

All donors had a single incident cervical HPV16 infection, not prevalent. The receptor was isolated from a woman between 18 and 69 years old with a cervical HPV16 infection that either progressed to CIN3+ or cleared (not recorded which). The chain uses TRBV28 and TRBJ2-1, with 9 bases lining up with TRBD1. The sample comprised blood buffy coat. CDR3 protein: CASRTGTGTGEQFF. The sequenced part of the CDR3 DNA is TGTGCCAGCAGGACCGGGACAGGGACGGGTGAG.